The sequence of this T cell receptor beta chain was determined in a study of cytomegalovirus exposure and HLA in healthy donors. General study results and limits: Subsequent analysis revealed that first-cohort TCR clusters tended to co-occur in the 110 or so validation repertoires. Published work reported that the classifier diagnosed cytomegalovirus status with high specificity and sensitivity. In vitro work confirmed that a few CMV-associated chains recognize CMV antigens.

The assay was immunoSEQ multiplex PCR, and TCRdb's table has in-frame clones only and misses some. The data hold over 200,000 clones, with about 92% observed a single time. The donors were in the approximately 130-subject validation cohort; that cohort was separate from the roughly 730-subject first cohort. As to this clone: Antigen unknown.

V shed 4 bases, J shed 5 bases, and the junction held 14 bases outside the gene matches. The CDR3 sequence is 17 residues long. Germline V gene lookup returns CDR1 SGHRS and CDR2 YFSETQ. The sample consisted of PBMCs. The receptor comes from a young woman in good health and CMV-seronegative. The chain employs TRBV5-1 and TRBJ2-2; 7 bases match TRBD2. CDR3 coding DNA: TGCGCCAGCAGCCCTGAATCGGTGCAGCGGGGAACCGGGGAGCTGTTTTTT. This encodes CASSPESVQRGTGELFF.